These 4 T cell receptor beta chains share one sample of origin, sequenced in a study of cytomegalovirus exposure and HLA in healthy donors. Profiled with immunoSEQ multiplex PCR; TCRdb holds only in-frame clones, not every one. The table includes 100,000 to 150,000 clones, roughly 94% detected once. The sequencing sample was made of PBMCs. These receptors were collected from a young woman in good health and CMV-seronegative.

The DNA for the CDR3 is TGTGCCAGCAGTGGGTACGCCGAGGCAGAAGCTTTCTTT. As protein: CASSGYAEAEAFF. This sequence joins TRBV2 and TRBJ1-1, with D hard to call. This CDR3 region has 13 residues. Trimming took off 4 bases at V and 8 bases at J, with 14 bases between the two ends. Germline V CDR1 and CDR2: SNHLY, FYNNEI.

This sequence joins TRBV12-2 and TRBJ2-1; the table names TRBD2, a call not compared with the DNA. TRBV12-2 is listed as a pseudogene. This CDR3 comprises 15 residues. The CDR3 loop reads CASRYRDSPGNEQFF. CDR3 DNA: TGTGCAAGTCGCTACCGGGACTCCCCGGGTAATGAGCAGTTCTTC.

The chain carries TRBV9 and TRBJ2-5, with TRBD1 matching over 9 bases. CDR1 is SGDLS, CDR2 YYNGEE, per germline. The length of the CDR3 is 16 residues. V gave up 5 bases and J gave up 4 bases; unmatched junction bases: 12. CDR3 loop: CASSPGYGQGRETQYF. The CDR3 DNA sequence: TGTGCCAGCAGTCCCGGATATGGACAGGGGCGAGAGACCCAGTACTTC.

In DNA, the CDR3 is TGTGCCAGCGGACTGGACAGGGTAGGCGAGCAGTACTTC. It is translated as CASGLDRVGEQYF. The chain has TRBV2 and TRBJ2-7, with 8 nucleotides matching TRBD1. The V segment lost 8 bases and the J segment 6 bases; nucleotides outside the gene matches: 9. The CDR3 has 13 residues. Germline assignment: CDR1 SNHLY and CDR2 FYNNEI.